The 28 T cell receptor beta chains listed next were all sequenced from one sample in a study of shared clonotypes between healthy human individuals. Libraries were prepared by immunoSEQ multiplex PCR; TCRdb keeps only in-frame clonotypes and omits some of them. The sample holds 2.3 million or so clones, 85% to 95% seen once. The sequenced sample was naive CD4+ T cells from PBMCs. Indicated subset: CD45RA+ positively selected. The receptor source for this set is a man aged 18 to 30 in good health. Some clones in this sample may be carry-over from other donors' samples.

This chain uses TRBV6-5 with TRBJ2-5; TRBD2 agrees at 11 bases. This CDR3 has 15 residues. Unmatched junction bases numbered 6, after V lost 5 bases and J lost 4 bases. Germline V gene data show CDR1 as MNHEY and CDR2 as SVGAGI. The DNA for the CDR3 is TGTGCCAGCAGTCGGACTAGCGGGTATATAGAGACCCAGTACTTC. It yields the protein CASSRTSGYIETQYF.

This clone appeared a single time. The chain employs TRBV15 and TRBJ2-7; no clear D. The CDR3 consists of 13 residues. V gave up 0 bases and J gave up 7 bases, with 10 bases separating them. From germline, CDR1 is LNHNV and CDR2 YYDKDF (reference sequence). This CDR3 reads CATSRDGVGEQYF. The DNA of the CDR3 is TGTGCCACCAGCAGAGATGGCGTGGGGGAGCAGTACTTC.

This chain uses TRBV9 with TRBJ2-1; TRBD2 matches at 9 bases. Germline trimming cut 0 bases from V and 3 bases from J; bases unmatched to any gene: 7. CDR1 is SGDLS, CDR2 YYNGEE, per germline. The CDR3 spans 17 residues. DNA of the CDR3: TGTGCCAGCAGCGTAGAGAGCGGGAGGTCCGGCTACAATGAGCAGTTCTTC. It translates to CASSVESGRSGYNEQFF.

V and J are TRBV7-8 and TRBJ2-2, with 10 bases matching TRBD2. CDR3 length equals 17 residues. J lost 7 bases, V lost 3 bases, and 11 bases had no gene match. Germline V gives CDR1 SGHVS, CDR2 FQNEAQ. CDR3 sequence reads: CASSFGGLAGVGGELFF. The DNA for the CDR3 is TGTGCCAGCAGCTTTGGGGGGCTAGCGGGAGTTGGCGGGGAGCTGTTTTTT.

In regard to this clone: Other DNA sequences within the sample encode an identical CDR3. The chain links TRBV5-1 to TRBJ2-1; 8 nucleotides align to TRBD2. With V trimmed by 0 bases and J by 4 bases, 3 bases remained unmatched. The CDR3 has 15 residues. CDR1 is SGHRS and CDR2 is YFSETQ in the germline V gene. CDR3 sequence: CASSLGLAGYNEQFF. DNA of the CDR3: TGCGCCAGCAGCTTGGGGCTAGCGGGTTACAATGAGCAGTTCTTC.

CDR3 sequence reads: CASSQAGQPSGGNTGELFF. The CDR3 DNA sequence: TGCGCCAGCAGCCAAGCCGGGCAGCCTAGCGGGGGGAACACCGGGGAGCTGTTTTTT. The chain has TRBV4-3 and TRBJ2-2, with TRBD2 matching 10 bases. Germline CDR1 is LGHNA and CDR2 is YSLEER. The CDR3 totals 19 residues. Unmatched junction bases numbered 9, after V lost 1 base and J lost 1 base.

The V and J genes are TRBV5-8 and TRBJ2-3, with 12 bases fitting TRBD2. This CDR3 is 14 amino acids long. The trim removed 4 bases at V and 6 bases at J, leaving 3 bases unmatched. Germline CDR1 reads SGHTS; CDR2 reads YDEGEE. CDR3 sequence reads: CASSGGTSGDTQYF. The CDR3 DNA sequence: TGTGCCAGCAGCGGAGGGACTAGCGGGGATACGCAGTATTTT. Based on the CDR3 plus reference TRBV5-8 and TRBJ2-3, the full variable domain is EAGVTQSPTHLIKTRGQQATLRCSPISGHTSVYWYQQALGLGLQFLLWYDEGEERNRGNFPPRFSGRQFPNYSSELNVNALELEDSALYLCASSGGTSGDTQYFGPGTRLTVL.

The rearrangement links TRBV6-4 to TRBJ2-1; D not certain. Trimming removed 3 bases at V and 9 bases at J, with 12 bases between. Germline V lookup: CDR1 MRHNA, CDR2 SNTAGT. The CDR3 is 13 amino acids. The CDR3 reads CASSELTIGEQFF. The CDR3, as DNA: TGTGCCAGCAGTGAATTGACGATAGGTGAGCAGTTCTTC.

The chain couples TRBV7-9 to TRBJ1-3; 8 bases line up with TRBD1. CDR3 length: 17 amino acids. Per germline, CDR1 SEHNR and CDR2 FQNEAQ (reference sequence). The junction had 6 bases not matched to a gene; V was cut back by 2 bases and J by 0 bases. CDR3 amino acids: CASSLRTGQASGNTIYF. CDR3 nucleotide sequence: TGTGCCAGCAGCTTACGGACAGGGCAGGCCTCTGGAAACACCATATATTTT.

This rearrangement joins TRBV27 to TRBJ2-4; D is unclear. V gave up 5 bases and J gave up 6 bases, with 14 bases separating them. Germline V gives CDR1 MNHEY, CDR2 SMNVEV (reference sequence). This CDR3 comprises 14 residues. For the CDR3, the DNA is TGTGCCAGCAGTCCTGAACCGGGTCTAAACATTCAGTACTTC. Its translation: CASSPEPGLNIQYF.

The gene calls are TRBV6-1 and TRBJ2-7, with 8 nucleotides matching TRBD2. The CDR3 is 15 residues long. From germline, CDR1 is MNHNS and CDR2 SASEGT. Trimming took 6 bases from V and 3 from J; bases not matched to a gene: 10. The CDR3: CASRTGGVSLYEQYF. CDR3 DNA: TGTGCCAGCAGGACGGGGGGGGTTTCCCTCTACGAGCAGTACTTC.

The CDR3 reads CASSLVPNSGANVLTF. CDR3 sequence (DNA): TGTGCCAGCAGCTTGGTACCCAACTCTGGGGCCAACGTCCTGACTTTC. V usage is TRBV5-4 and J usage is TRBJ2-6; D remains ambiguous. From germline, CDR1 is SGHNT and CDR2 YYREEE (reference sequence). The V end was cut by 0 bases, the J end by 0 bases, with 7 bases between. The length of the CDR3 is 16 residues.

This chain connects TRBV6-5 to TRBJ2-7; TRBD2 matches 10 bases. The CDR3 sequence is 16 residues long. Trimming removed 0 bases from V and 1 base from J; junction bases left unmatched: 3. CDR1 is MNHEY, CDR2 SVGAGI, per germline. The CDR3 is CASSYSSGRGSYEQYF. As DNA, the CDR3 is TGTGCCAGCAGTTACTCGAGCGGGAGGGGGTCCTACGAGCAGTACTTC.

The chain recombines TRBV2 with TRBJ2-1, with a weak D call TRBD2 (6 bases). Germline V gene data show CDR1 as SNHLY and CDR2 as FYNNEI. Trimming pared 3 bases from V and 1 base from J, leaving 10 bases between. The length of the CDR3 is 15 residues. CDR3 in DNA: TGTGCCAGCAGTGAGGTAGCGGCTTCCTACAATGAGCAGTTCTTC. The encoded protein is CASSEVAASYNEQFF.

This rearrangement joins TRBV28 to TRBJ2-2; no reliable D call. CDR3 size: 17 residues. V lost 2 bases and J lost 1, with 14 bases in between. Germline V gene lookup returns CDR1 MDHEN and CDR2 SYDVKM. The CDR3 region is CASSLDPGALNTGELFF. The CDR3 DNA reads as TGTGCCAGCAGTTTAGATCCCGGCGCACTGAACACCGGGGAGCTGTTTTTT.

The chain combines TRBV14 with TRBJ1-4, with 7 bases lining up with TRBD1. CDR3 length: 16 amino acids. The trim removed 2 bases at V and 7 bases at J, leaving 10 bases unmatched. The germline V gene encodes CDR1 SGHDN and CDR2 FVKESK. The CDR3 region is CASSQPIGTAPEKLFF. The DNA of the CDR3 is TGTGCCAGCAGCCAACCCATCGGGACAGCTCCTGAAAAACTGTTTTTT.

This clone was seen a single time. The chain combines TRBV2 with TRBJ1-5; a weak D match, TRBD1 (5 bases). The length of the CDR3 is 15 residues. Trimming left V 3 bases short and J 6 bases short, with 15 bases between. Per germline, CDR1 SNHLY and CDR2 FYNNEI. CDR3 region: CASSDWGVAGQPQHF. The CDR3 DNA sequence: TGTGCCAGCAGTGACTGGGGGGTCGCGGGTCAGCCCCAGCATTTT. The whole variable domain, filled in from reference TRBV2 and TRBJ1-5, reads EPEVTQTPSHQVTQMGQEVILRCVPISNHLYFYWYRQILGQKVEFLVSFYNNEISEKSEIFDDQFSVERPDGSNFTLKIRSTKLEDSAMYFCASSDWGVAGQPQHFGDGTRLSIL.

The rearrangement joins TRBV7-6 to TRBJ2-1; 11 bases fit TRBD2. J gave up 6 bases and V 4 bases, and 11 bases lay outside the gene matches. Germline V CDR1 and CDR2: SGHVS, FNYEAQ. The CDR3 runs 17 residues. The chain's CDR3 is CASSSQLAGELGNEQFF. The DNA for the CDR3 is TGTGCCAGCAGCTCCCAACTAGCGGGAGAATTGGGCAATGAGCAGTTCTTC.

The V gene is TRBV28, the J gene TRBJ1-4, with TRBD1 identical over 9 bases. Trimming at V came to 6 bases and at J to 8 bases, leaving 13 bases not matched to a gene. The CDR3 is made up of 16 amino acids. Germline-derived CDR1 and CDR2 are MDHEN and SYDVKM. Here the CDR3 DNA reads TGTGCCAGCAGCCCCGGACCGGGACAGGGACACGAAAAACTGTTTTTT. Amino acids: CASSPGPGQGHEKLFF.

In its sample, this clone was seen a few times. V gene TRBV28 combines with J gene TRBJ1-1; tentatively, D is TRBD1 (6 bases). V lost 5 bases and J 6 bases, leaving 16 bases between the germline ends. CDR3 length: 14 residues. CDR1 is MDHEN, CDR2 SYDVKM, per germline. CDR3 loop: CASSRAGTLPEAFF. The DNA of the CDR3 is TGTGCCAGCAGTCGGGCAGGGACACTCCCTGAAGCTTTCTTT.

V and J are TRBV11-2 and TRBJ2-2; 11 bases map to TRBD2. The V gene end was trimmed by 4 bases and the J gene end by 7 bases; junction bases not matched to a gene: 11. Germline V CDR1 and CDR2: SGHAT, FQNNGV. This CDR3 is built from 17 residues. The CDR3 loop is CASSSQVAGGPHGELFF. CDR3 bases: TGTGCCAGCAGCTCCCAGGTAGCGGGAGGGCCTCACGGGGAGCTGTTTTTT.

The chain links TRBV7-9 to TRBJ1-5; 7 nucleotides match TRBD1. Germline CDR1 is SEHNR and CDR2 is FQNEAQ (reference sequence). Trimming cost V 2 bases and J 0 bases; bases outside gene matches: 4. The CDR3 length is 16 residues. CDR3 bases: TGTGCCAGCAGCTTAACGACAGGGCCTAGCAATCAGCCCCAGCATTTT. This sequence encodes CASSLTTGPSNQPQHF.

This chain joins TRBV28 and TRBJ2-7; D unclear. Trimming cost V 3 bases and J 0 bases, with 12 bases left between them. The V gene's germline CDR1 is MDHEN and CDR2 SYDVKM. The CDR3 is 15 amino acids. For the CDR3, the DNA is TGTGCCAGCAGTTTTCTTCGAGCAGGCTCCTACGAGCAGTACTTC. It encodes CASSFLRAGSYEQYF.

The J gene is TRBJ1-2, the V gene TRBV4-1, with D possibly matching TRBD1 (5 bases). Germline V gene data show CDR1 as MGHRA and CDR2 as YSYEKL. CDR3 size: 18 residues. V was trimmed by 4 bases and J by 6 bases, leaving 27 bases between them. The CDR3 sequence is CASSPASEAAGRGDGYTF. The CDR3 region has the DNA TGCGCCAGCAGCCCAGCCTCTGAAGCAGCGGGGCGCGGGGATGGCTACACCTTC.

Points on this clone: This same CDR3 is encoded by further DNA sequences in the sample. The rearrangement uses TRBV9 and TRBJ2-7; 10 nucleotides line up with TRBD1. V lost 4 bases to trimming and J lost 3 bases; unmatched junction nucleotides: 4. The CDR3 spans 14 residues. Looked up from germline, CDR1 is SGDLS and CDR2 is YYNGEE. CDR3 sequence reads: CASSPRTGGYEQYF. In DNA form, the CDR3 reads TGTGCCAGCAGCCCGCGGACAGGGGGCTACGAGCAGTACTTC. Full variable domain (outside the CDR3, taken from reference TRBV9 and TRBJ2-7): DSGVTQTPKHLITATGQRVTLRCSPRSGDLSVYWYQQSLDQGLQFLIQYYNGEERAKGNILERFSAQQFPDLHSELNLSSLELGDSALYFCASSPRTGGYEQYFGPGTRLTVT.

The CDR3 region has the DNA TGTGCCAGCAGGCCCGGCCTTATGGGGGACGAGCAGTACTTC. Translation: CASRPGLMGDEQYF. The chain is built from TRBV2 and TRBJ2-7, with D tentatively TRBD1 or TRBD2 (5 bases each). The germline CDR1 and CDR2 sequences are SNHLY and FYNNEI. This CDR3 is 14 amino acids long. Between the trimmed V and J ends, which lost 6 bases and 5 bases, there was a span of 17 bases. Complete variable domain (other parts from reference TRBV2 and TRBJ2-7): EPEVTQTPSHQVTQMGQEVILRCVPISNHLYFYWYRQILGQKVEFLVSFYNNEISEKSEIFDDQFSVERPDGSNFTLKIRSTKLEDSAMYFCASRPGLMGDEQYFGPGTRLTVT.

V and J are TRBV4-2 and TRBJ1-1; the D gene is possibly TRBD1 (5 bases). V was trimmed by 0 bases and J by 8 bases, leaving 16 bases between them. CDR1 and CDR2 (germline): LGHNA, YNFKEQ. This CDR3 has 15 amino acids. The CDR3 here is CASSQDRDGSLEAFF. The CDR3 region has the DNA TGTGCCAGCAGCCAAGATCGGGACGGATCATTAGAAGCTTTCTTT.

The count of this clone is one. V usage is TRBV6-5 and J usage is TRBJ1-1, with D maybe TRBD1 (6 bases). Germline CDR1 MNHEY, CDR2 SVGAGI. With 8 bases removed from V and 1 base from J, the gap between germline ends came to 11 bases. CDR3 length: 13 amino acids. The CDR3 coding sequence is TGTGCCAGCTACAGGGAACCGAACACTGAAGCTTTCTTT. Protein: CASYREPNTEAFF.